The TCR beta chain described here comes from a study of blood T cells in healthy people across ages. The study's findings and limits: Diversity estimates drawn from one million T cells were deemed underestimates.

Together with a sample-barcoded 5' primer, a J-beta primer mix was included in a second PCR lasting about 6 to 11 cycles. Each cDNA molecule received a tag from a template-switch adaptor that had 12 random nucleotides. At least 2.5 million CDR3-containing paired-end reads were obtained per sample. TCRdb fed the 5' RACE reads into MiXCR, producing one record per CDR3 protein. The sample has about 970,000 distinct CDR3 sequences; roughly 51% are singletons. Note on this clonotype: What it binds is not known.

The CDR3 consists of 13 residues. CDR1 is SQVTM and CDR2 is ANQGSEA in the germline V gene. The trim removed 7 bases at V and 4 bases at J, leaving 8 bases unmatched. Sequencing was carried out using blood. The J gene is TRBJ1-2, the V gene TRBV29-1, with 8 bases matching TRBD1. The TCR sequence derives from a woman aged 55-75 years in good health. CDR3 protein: CSAATGVAYGYTF. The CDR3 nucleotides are TGCAGCGCTGCGACAGGGGTGGCCTATGGCTACACCTTC.